Ten or more counts support the clone carrying this TCR beta chain. Its matching antigen is unknown. TCRdb redid the calling of the 5' RACE reads with MiXCR, one entry per CDR3 protein. The table records fewer than 250,000 distinct CDR3 sequences, approximately 7% of them present only once. This CDR3 is 14 amino acids long. The germline gives CDR1 SNHLY, CDR2 FYNNEI. The V gene lost 3 bases and the J gene lost 1 base, with 7 bases spanning the gap. This entry is derived from a study of identical twins. The study, taken as a whole, reports: Analyses of zero insertions could be partly confounded by invariant MAIT and iNKT cells.

These data are also associated with another study on yellow fever vaccine responses in identical twins.

Material: memory (CD45RO+) T cells sorted from blood. This rearrangement joins TRBV2 to TRBJ2-1; D gene unclear. The sequence was obtained from a woman aged 18-35 years in good health. Here the CDR3 reads CASSDERSYNEQFF. In DNA form, the CDR3 reads TGTGCCAGCAGTGATGAGAGGTCCTACAATGAGCAGTTCTTC.